The clone carrying this T cell receptor beta chain was found a few times. The antigen remains unidentified. This sample was taken from a study of blood T cells in healthy people across ages. Study observations and caveats: Measured against age, TCR beta diversity per million T cells decreased in a roughly linear manner. More naive CD4+ cells and higher diversity marked long-lived donors relative to aged donors.

The authors ran a second PCR of 7 to 11 cycles using a sample-barcoded 5' primer and a J-beta primer mix. TCRdb independently ran MiXCR on the 5' RACE reads; one entry per CDR3 protein. This sample yields 1.5 million to 2 million distinct CDR3 sequences, of which about 50% are seen a single time; approximately 2% belongs to the top ten. With 4 bases clipped from V and 4 bases from J, the junction kept 1 base outside the gene matches. This CDR3 region has 12 residues. Germline assignment: CDR1 DFQATT and CDR2 SNEGSKA (reference sequence). The V gene is TRBV20-1, the J gene TRBJ2-7, with TRBD2 matching 10 bases. The receptor was isolated from a woman between 40 and 55 years old in good health. Sequenced input: blood. CDR3: CSATTSGYEQYF. CDR3 nucleotides: TGCAGTGCTACGACTAGCGGGTACGAGCAGTACTTC.